These 21 T cell receptor beta chains originate from one sample sequenced in a study of metastatic and nonmetastatic thyroid tumors. TCRdb re-processed the PCR reads through MiXCR. The sample shows 20,000 or so clones, 10% to 11% of them seen only once. Thyroid surgery took place with no prior treatment in any patient. Sequenced material: blood. Receptors originate from a female donor with papillary thyroid cancer or a benign thyroid nodule (not recorded which). Some clones in this sample may be carry-over from other donors' samples.

In this sample, this clone turned up many times. CDR3 nucleotides: TGTGCCAGCAGCCAACTCGACAGTTTTAATGAAAAACTGTTTTTT. Translated, it gives CASSQLDSFNEKLFF. The genes are TRBV4-2 and TRBJ1-4; a weak D match, TRBD1 (5 bases). Trimming took off 2 bases at V and 4 bases at J, with 11 bases between the two ends. Germline assignment: CDR1 LGHNA and CDR2 YNFKEQ. The CDR3 has 15 residues.

This clone was recorded many times. The rearrangement joins TRBV7-2 to TRBJ2-7; the match to TRBD1 covers 7 bases. CDR1 is SGHTA, CDR2 FQGNSA, per germline. The CDR3 has 15 residues. After removal of 6 bases from V and 3 bases from J, the junction contained 11 bases not matched to a gene. The CDR3 reads CASSPLVDRVYEQYF. CDR3 nucleotide sequence: TGTGCCAGCAGTCCACTTGTCGACAGGGTCTACGAGCAGTACTTC.

In this sample, this clone turned up many times. The CDR3 DNA reads as TGTGCCAGCAGCCAAGGACTAGCGGGGTTCGTTCGGCGTGAGCAGTTCTTC. This translates into CASSQGLAGFVRREQFF. This rearrangement joins TRBV4-2 to TRBJ2-1, with 11 bases that match TRBD2. V trimming: 1 base; J trimming: 9 bases; junction bases outside the gene matches: 11. CDR1 and CDR2 (germline): LGHNA, YNFKEQ. CDR3 length: 17 amino acids.

This clone was recorded at least ten times. Other DNA variants within this sample encode the same CDR3. The chain joins TRBV5-6 to TRBJ2-7; D is unclear. Trimming shortened V by 1 base and J by 2 bases, and 16 bases separated the two germline ends. Germline-derived CDR1 and CDR2 are SGHDT and YYEEEE. The CDR3 is made up of 16 amino acids. The CDR3 nucleotides are TGTGCCAGCAGCTTGATTGGCGGCCCTAAGGCCTACGAGCAGTACTTC. It is translated as CASSLIGGPKAYEQYF.

This clone appeared many times. V gene TRBV5-1 combines with J gene TRBJ2-7, with D maybe TRBD1 (5 bases). The V end lost 2 bases, the J end lost 0 bases, and 12 bases lay between the germline ends. The CDR3 length is 15 residues. Germline V lookup: CDR1 SGHRS, CDR2 YFSETQ. CDR3 amino acids: CASSLGQTVSYEQYF. The CDR3, as DNA: TGCGCCAGCAGCTTAGGTCAGACAGTCTCCTACGAGCAGTACTTC.

This clone showed up many times. This chain joins TRBV16 and TRBJ2-2, with 9 bases aligning to TRBD2. The ends lost 2 bases at V and 6 bases at J; junction bases unmatched: 13. Germline values: CDR1 KGHSY, CDR2 FQNENV. The CDR3 spans 18 residues. CDR3 in amino acids: CASSQLGQREEEAGELFF. As DNA, the CDR3 is TGTGCCAGCAGCCAACTGGGCCAGCGGGAGGAGGAGGCCGGGGAGCTGTTTTTT.

This clone was seen at least ten times. V is TRBV27 and J is TRBJ1-5; D ambiguous. The CDR3 contains 14 residues. Trimming left V 1 base short and J 1 base short, with 5 bases between. Per the germline V gene, CDR1 is MNHEY and CDR2 is SMNVEV (reference sequence). The CDR3: CASSLYASNQPQHF. The CDR3 nucleotides are TGTGCCAGCAGTTTATATGCCAGCAATCAGCCCCAGCATTTT.

In its sample, this clone was seen a few times. The chain links TRBV28 to TRBJ2-5; D not resolved. Germline CDR1 is MDHEN and CDR2 is SYDVKM. The CDR3 runs 13 residues. Trimming pared 7 bases from V and 0 bases from J, leaving 9 bases between. The CDR3 sequence is CASNEQYQETQYF. CDR3 nucleotides: TGTGCCAGCAATGAGCAGTACCAAGAGACCCAGTACTTC.

This clone occurred many times. The gene calls are TRBV7-2 and TRBJ1-1, with 8 bases aligning to TRBD1. V shed 1 base, J shed 4 bases, and the junction held 5 bases outside the gene matches. Germline CDR1 SGHTA, CDR2 FQGNSA. The CDR3 has 15 amino acids. CDR3 amino acids: CASSLEGTGGTEAFF. The CDR3, as DNA: TGTGCCAGCAGCTTAGAAGGAACAGGGGGCACTGAAGCTTTCTTT.

As for this clone: A junction end diverges from the germline sequence, so it may reflect a read error. The gene calls are TRBV13 and TRBJ2-2; D is ambiguous. Germline V gene lookup returns CDR1 PRHDT and CDR2 FYEKMQ (reference sequence). The CDR3 is made up of 16 amino acids. In nucleotides, the CDR3 is TGTGCCGGCAGCGATCCGGGCTGCAGAGGTACCGGGGAGCTGTTTTTT. Its translation: CAGSDPGCRGTGELFF.

This clone was counted at least ten times. A much larger clone differs by one base, so this may be a read error. The genes are TRBV6-5 and TRBJ1-5, with a tentative D call TRBD1 (5 bases). Germline V gene data show CDR1 as MNHEY and CDR2 as SVGAGI. The V gene lost 4 bases and the J gene lost 6 bases, with 19 bases spanning the gap. This CDR3 has 16 residues. For the CDR3, the DNA is TGTGCCAGCAGTTCGATGGGCAGGGTATCTTTTCAGCCCCAGCATTTT. This codes for CASSSMGRVSFQPQHF.

The sample holds many counts of this clone. This chain connects TRBV11-1 to TRBJ2-1; D unresolved. The CDR3 runs to 16 residues. V shed 2 bases and J shed 4 bases, with 15 bases lying between them. CDR1 and CDR2 (germline): SGHAT, FQDESV (reference sequence). The CDR3: CASSLISHSRYNEQFF. CDR3 in DNA: TGTGCCAGCAGCTTAATAAGTCATAGCAGGTACAATGAGCAGTTCTTC.

This clone was counted between two and nine times. The junction does not match germline at one end; this may be a read error. The CDR3 bases are TGTTCCACCAGCAACAGACTAGCGGATCAAGGGACCCAGTACTTC. It codes for CSTSNRLADQGTQYF. The genes are TRBV15 and TRBJ2-5; 9 nucleotides align to TRBD2. Germline CDR1 reads LNHNV; CDR2 reads YYDKDF (reference sequence). The CDR3 has 15 amino acids.

This clone was seen at least ten times. The chain links TRBV7-3 to TRBJ2-4; D may be TRBD2 (5 bases). Trimming took 6 bases from V and 6 from J, leaving 12 bases between them. CDR3 length: 13 amino acids. Germline V CDR1 and CDR2: SGHTA, FQGTGA. The CDR3 loop reads CASSSDWGNIQYF. CDR3 bases: TGTGCCAGCAGTTCGGACTGGGGAAACATTCAGTACTTC.

This clone has a count of ten or more. The chain links TRBV5-1 to TRBJ1-1; D gene uncertain. The V and J ends lost 1 base and 5 bases respectively, with 9 bases between them. The CDR3 runs to 13 residues. The germline gives CDR1 SGHRS, CDR2 YFSETQ. CDR3 DNA sequence: TGCGCCAGCAGCTTGTACACCGGGACTGAAGCTTTCTTT. Its protein product is CASSLYTGTEAFF.

This clone was counted ten times or more. The J gene is TRBJ2-1, the V gene TRBV20-1, with a possible D match to TRBD2 (5 bases). The CDR3 length is 15 residues. Germline loops: CDR1 DFQATT, CDR2 SNEGSKA (reference sequence). V lost 4 bases to trimming and J lost 4 bases, with 17 bases between them. CDR3 protein: CSATLWTFSYNEQFF. DNA of the CDR3: TGCAGTGCTACACTTTGGACTTTCTCTTACAATGAGCAGTTCTTC.

The sample holds many counts of this clone. The V and J genes are TRBV5-1 and TRBJ2-7; 8 nucleotides align to TRBD2. CDR1 is SGHRS and CDR2 is YFSETQ in the germline V gene. J lost 3 bases, V lost 0 bases, and 5 bases had no gene match. CDR3 size: 15 residues. The chain's CDR3 is CASSLEVSGVYEQYF. The CDR3 nucleotides are TGCGCCAGCAGCTTGGAGGTTAGCGGGGTCTACGAGCAGTACTTC.

This clone was counted ten times or more. The V call is TRBV4-2, the J call TRBJ2-1, with a tentative D call TRBD2 (5 bases). Germline-derived CDR1 and CDR2 are LGHNA and YNFKEQ. This CDR3 spans 17 amino acids. The V end was cut by 0 bases, the J end by 0 bases, with 12 bases between. DNA of the CDR3: TGTGCCAGCAGCCAAGATTTGGACTCAAGCTCCTACAATGAGCAGTTCTTC. This codes for CASSQDLDSSSYNEQFF.

This clone was picked up a small number of times. The chain joins TRBV5-1 to TRBJ1-2; the D is unclear. CDR3 length: 15 amino acids. Per the germline V gene, CDR1 is SGHRS and CDR2 is YFSETQ. The V gene lost 2 bases and the J gene lost 5 bases, with 16 bases spanning the gap. CDR3 residues: CASSLYISGSYGYTF. DNA of the CDR3: TGCGCCAGCAGCTTATACATATCCGGGAGTTATGGCTACACCTTC. Using reference TRBV5-1 and TRBJ1-2 for the parts outside the CDR3, the full variable domain is KAGVTQTPRYLIKTRGQQVTLSCSPISGHRSVSWYQQTPGQGLQFLFEYFSETQRNKGNFPGRFSGRQFSNSRSEMNVSTLELGDSALYLCASSLYISGSYGYTFGSGTRLTVV.

Of note for this clone: A much larger clonotype is one base distant, so this may be a read error. The chain joins TRBV19 to TRBJ1-1, with 7 bases fitting TRBD1. The V gene's germline CDR1 is LNHDA and CDR2 SQIVND (reference sequence). This CDR3 region has 15 residues. The CDR3 DNA follows: TGTGCCAGTAACCACCCGGGACAGTTGAACACTGAAGATTTCTTT. The encoded protein is CASNHPGQLNTEDFF.

This clone was found many times. The chain uses TRBV5-1 and TRBJ2-2; no reliable D call. Trimming left V 2 bases short and J 8 bases short, with 4 bases between. The CDR3 covers 11 residues. The germline CDR1 and CDR2 sequences are SGHRS and YFSETQ. CDR3 loop: CASSFAGELFF. The DNA for the CDR3 is TGCGCCAGCAGCTTTGCGGGGGAGCTGTTTTTT.